The 24 T cell receptor beta chains presented below share a single source sample, sequenced in a study of T cells in Graves' hyperthyroidism and ophthalmopathy. The investigators amplified TCR beta CDR3 regions from RNA transcripts. A first-round RT-PCR of the TCR CDR3 used the HTBI primer set. TCRdb analysed the multiplex PCR reads with MiXCR anew, one entry per CDR3 protein. This table holds a few hundred thousand distinct CDR3 sequences, more than 15% found once. Sequences were obtained from blood. Source of these receptors: a woman between 25 and 40 years old with Graves' hyperthyroidism.

Only a few counts were recorded for this clonotype. This chain connects TRBV5-5 to TRBJ2-7; 11 nucleotides match TRBD2. This CDR3 is built from 17 residues. The V and J ends lost 2 bases and 2 bases, in that order; junction bases with no gene match: 9. The V gene's germline CDR1 is SGHKS and CDR2 YYEKEE (reference sequence). The CDR3 DNA follows: TGTGCCAGCAGCTTAACCTTGACTAGCGGGATTGCCTACGAGCAGTACTTC. It codes for CASSLTLTSGIAYEQYF.

The rearrangement uses TRBV18 and TRBJ2-7, with 11 bases that match TRBD2. Germline assignment: CDR1 KGHSH and CDR2 LQKENI. CDR3 size: 15 residues. V shed 5 bases, J shed 2 bases, and the junction held 5 bases outside the gene matches. CDR3 sequence: CASSVAGGSAYEQYF. The CDR3 DNA sequence: TGTGCCAGCTCAGTAGCGGGAGGGTCTGCCTACGAGCAGTACTTC.

This clonotype was seen many times. CDR3 nucleotide sequence: TGCAGTGCTAGAGATCGCCAGCGGGGATATATGAGGGATACGCAGTATTTT. It yields the protein CSARDRQRGYMRDTQYF. V usage is TRBV20-1 and J usage is TRBJ2-3; 7 bases match TRBD2. V lost 0 bases and J lost 6; bases outside the gene matches: 15. The germline gives CDR1 DFQATT, CDR2 SNEGSKA (reference sequence). There are 17 residues in the CDR3.

Ten or more counts support this clonotype. The chain employs TRBV11-1 and TRBJ2-5; 7 bases are a match to TRBD1. J gave up 4 bases and V 7 bases, and 12 bases lay outside the gene matches. The germline V gene encodes CDR1 SGHAT and CDR2 FQDESV (reference sequence). CDR3 length: 15 residues. CDR3 sequence reads: CASKLGTATPETQYF. Here the CDR3 DNA reads TGTGCCAGCAAGTTAGGGACAGCCACACCAGAGACCCAGTACTTC.

The chain uses TRBV18 and TRBJ1-1, with 10 bases aligning to TRBD1. The germline CDR1 and CDR2 sequences are KGHSH and LQKENI. CDR3 length: 15 residues. J lost 3 bases, V lost 4 bases, and 5 bases had no gene match. DNA of the CDR3: TGTGCCAGCTCACAGGGGGGACAGGGGTACACTGAAGCTTTCTTT. This translates into CASSQGGQGYTEAFF.

This clonotype was counted at least ten times. This sequence joins TRBV9 and TRBJ2-2; TRBD2 agrees at 7 bases. After removal of 3 bases from V and 6 bases from J, the junction contained 8 bases not matched to a gene. Germline V CDR1 and CDR2: SGDLS, YYNGEE. This CDR3 is 15 amino acids long. The CDR3 bases are TGTGCCAGCAGCGCTGCCTCCGGGGGGTCCGGGGAGCTGTTTTTT. It codes for CASSAASGGSGELFF.

The chain recombines TRBV28 with TRBJ2-2; 10 bases match TRBD2. CDR1 MDHEN and CDR2 SYDVKM come from the germline V gene. The CDR3 is made up of 15 amino acids. With V trimmed by 7 bases and J by 10 bases, 12 bases remained unmatched. Here the CDR3 DNA reads TGTGCCAGCAACCTCGGGCTAGCGGGAGATCTGGAGCTGTTTTTT. Translating it yields CASNLGLAGDLELFF.

Only a few counts were recorded for this clonotype. This rearrangement joins TRBV18 to TRBJ2-7, with D hard to call. Trimming stripped 4 bases from V and 4 bases from J, with 14 bases between. Germline CDR1 is KGHSH and CDR2 is LQKENI. The CDR3 runs 14 residues. The CDR3 DNA reads TGTGCCAGCTCACTCTCACCCGAGTCTTACGAGCAGTACTTC. It is translated as CASSLSPESYEQYF.

This chain joins TRBV10-3 and TRBJ1-2; a possible D gene is TRBD1 (5 bases). This CDR3 region has 13 residues. The germline CDR1 and CDR2 sequences are ENHRY and SYGVKD. The germline V and J ends were trimmed by 3 bases and 2 bases, with 7 bases remaining between them. CDR3 in amino acids: CAISDRENYGYTF. The CDR3 nucleotides are TGTGCCATCAGTGACAGGGAAAACTATGGCTACACCTTC.

In this sample, this clonotype turned up many times. This chain uses TRBV5-1 with TRBJ2-5; 8 bases fit TRBD1. Germline CDR1 is SGHRS and CDR2 is YFSETQ. The CDR3 spans 14 residues. The ends lost 1 base at V and 5 bases at J; junction bases unmatched: 4. CDR3 residues: CASSLSDRVETQYF. In nucleotides, the CDR3 is TGCGCCAGCAGCTTGTCGGACAGGGTGGAGACCCAGTACTTC.

The rearrangement links TRBV5-1 to TRBJ1-2; weak D call: TRBD1 (6 bases). Germline loops: CDR1 SGHRS, CDR2 YFSETQ. V was clipped by 4 bases and J by 8 bases, with 15 bases between them. The CDR3 is 13 amino acids. CDR3: CASSPKQGGGYTF. CDR3 sequence (DNA): TGCGCCAGCAGCCCGAAACAGGGAGGCGGCTACACCTTC.

This sequence joins TRBV19 and TRBJ1-2, with 7 bases fitting TRBD1. The CDR3 is made up of 16 amino acids. The J segment lost 2 bases and the V segment lost 3 bases, leaving 9 bases of the junction unmatched. Germline V gives CDR1 LNHDA, CDR2 SQIVND (reference sequence). The DNA of the CDR3 is TGTGCCAGTAGTATCGTAATCGCAGGGGGAAACTATGGCTACACCTTC. Protein: CASSIVIAGGNYGYTF.

This clonotype was picked up a small number of times. The genes are TRBV6-1 and TRBJ1-5; D is undetermined. The CDR3 is 15 residues long. Between the trimmed V and J ends, which lost 2 bases and 0 bases, there was a span of 8 bases. Germline CDR1 and CDR2: MNHNS and SASEGT. CDR3 nucleotides: TGTGCCAGCAGTGAAACTGGTTATAGCAATCAGCCCCAGCATTTT. This translates into CASSETGYSNQPQHF.

This clonotype was found many times. The chain joins TRBV18 to TRBJ1-2; no definite D call. The germline V gene has CDR1 KGHSH and CDR2 LQKENI. Trimming left V 4 bases short and J 8 bases short, with 14 bases between. The CDR3 is made up of 13 amino acids. CDR3: CASSLGEDDGYTF. The CDR3 nucleotides are TGTGCCAGCTCACTCGGGGAGGACGACGGCTACACCTTC.

The chain recombines TRBV11-3 with TRBJ2-1, with TRBD1 matching over 10 bases. The V and J ends lost 5 bases and 3 bases, in that order; junction bases with no gene match: 7. The CDR3 spans 16 residues. Germline V gene data show CDR1 as SGHNT and CDR2 as YENEEA. The CDR3 reads CASSPRTGGDYNEQFF. The CDR3, as DNA: TGTGCCAGCAGCCCCAGGACAGGGGGTGACTACAATGAGCAGTTCTTC.

This clonotype showed up just a few times. This may stem from a read error, because a much larger clone lies one nucleotide away. The rearrangement uses TRBV11-2 and TRBJ1-1; TRBD1 is a possible D gene (5 bases). The CDR3 extends over 13 amino acids. The V gene's germline CDR1 is SGHAT and CDR2 FQNNGV. The CDR3 sequence: CAGSLQVETEAFF. The CDR3 nucleotides read TGTGCCGGCAGCTTACAGGTCGAAACTGAAGCTTTCTTT. Using reference TRBV11-2 and TRBJ1-1 for the parts outside the CDR3, the full variable domain is EAGVAQSPRYKIIEKRQSVAFWCNPISGHATLYWYQQILGQGPKLLIQFQNNGVVDDSQLPKDRFSAERLKGVDSTLKIQPAKLEDSAVYLCAGSLQVETEAFFGQGTRLTVV.

Ten or more counts support this clonotype. The rearrangement links TRBV11-2 to TRBJ1-2, with no clear D. CDR3 length: 13 residues. The germline V gene encodes CDR1 SGHAT and CDR2 FQNNGV. V was shortened by 5 bases and J by 4 bases, with 11 bases between the two germline ends. In nucleotides, the CDR3 is TGTGCCAGCAGCCTCGGGCCGTCCTATGGCTACACCTTC. Translated: CASSLGPSYGYTF.

This clonotype was found many times. The V gene is TRBV27, the J gene TRBJ1-5; the match to TRBD1 covers 8 bases. The germline CDR1 and CDR2 sequences are MNHEY and SMNVEV (reference sequence). V trimming: 5 bases; J trimming: 4 bases; junction bases outside the gene matches: 13. CDR3 length: 17 residues. CDR3 amino acids: CASSLYQGQGRNQPQHF. The DNA for the CDR3 is TGTGCCAGCAGTCTATACCAAGGACAGGGCCGAAATCAGCCCCAGCATTTT.

This clonotype was observed many times. The V gene is TRBV20-1, the J gene TRBJ2-1; D is unresolved. Germline values: CDR1 DFQATT, CDR2 SNEGSKA (reference sequence). With 2 bases removed from V and 5 bases from J, the gap between germline ends came to 16 bases. This CDR3 is 15 amino acids long. This CDR3 reads CSARTSSDLNNEQFF. CDR3 DNA: TGCAGTGCTAGAACTTCAAGCGACCTAAACAATGAGCAGTTCTTC.

A word on this clonotype: Since no conserved phenylalanine or tryptophan closes the CDR3, a read error is the likely cause. The chain links TRBV19 to TRBJ1-1; D remains unclear. V dropped 2 bases and J dropped 1 base, with 17 bases sitting between them. From germline, CDR1 is LNHDA and CDR2 SQIVND (reference sequence). This CDR3 spans 17 amino acids. The CDR3 nucleotides read TGTGCCAGTAGTATAAATGCACCCCCGCGACCGAACACTGAAGCTTTCCTT. This sequence encodes CASSINAPPRPNTEAFL.

This clonotype appeared many times. The rearrangement uses TRBV2 and TRBJ1-2; 9 bases match TRBD1. CDR1 SNHLY and CDR2 FYNNEI come from the germline V gene. CDR3 length: 14 residues. Trimming removed 6 bases from V and 8 bases from J; junction bases left unmatched: 10. Written as DNA, the CDR3 is TGTGCCAGCAGCTGGGACAGGGAAGTTGGGGGCTACACCTTC. As protein: CASSWDREVGGYTF.

Of note for this clonotype: A single base separates this from a much larger clone, so it may be a read error. This rearrangement joins TRBV20-1 to TRBJ2-5; 10 positions agree with TRBD2. Per germline, CDR1 DFQATT and CDR2 SNEGSKA (reference sequence). The CDR3 is made up of 12 amino acids. Losses at the gene ends were 6 bases for V and 4 bases for J; bases not matched to a gene: 2. The CDR3 nucleotides are TGCAGTGCGTGGACTAGCGGAGAGACCCAGTACTTC. Translation gives CSAWTSGETQYF.

This clonotype was recorded many times. This sequence joins TRBV18 and TRBJ1-2; D is unclear. V was trimmed by 4 bases and J by 7 bases, leaving 10 bases between them. The CDR3 consists of 12 residues. CDR1 and CDR2 (germline): KGHSH, LQKENI. The CDR3 loop is CASSLHGFGYTF. For the CDR3, the DNA is TGTGCCAGCTCACTGCATGGGTTTGGCTACACCTTC.

This clonotype was counted many times. This chain links TRBV7-6 with TRBJ2-1; a possible D gene is TRBD2 (6 bases). Germline values: CDR1 SGHVS, CDR2 FNYEAQ. The CDR3 loop spans 13 amino acids. V dropped 0 bases and J dropped 12 bases, with 12 bases sitting between them. The CDR3 loop reads CASSLAAGNRQFF. CDR3 coding DNA: TGTGCCAGCAGCTTAGCGGCGGGGAATAGGCAGTTCTTC.